This is a list of T cell receptor beta chains from one sample in a study of blood T cell repertoires in COVID-19. Sequencing was performed with immunoSEQ multiplex PCR; in TCRdb, only in-frame clones are kept and a portion is missing. Here the sample spans around 200,000 clones, around 85% being singletons. Sequenced input: peripheral blood. The receptors were gathered from a human donor with active or convalescent COVID-19. The donor label of this sample is uncertain. Both conserved end residues are part of each CDR3. D genes are given only for firm matches. Expanded clones get a size class; other rows say once, few or many, or leave the size out.

TGTGCCAGCAGTTATCGGGGGGCTTATGAAGCTTTCTTT | CASSYRGAYEAFF | NA | NA | TRBJ1-1 | TRBV6-2/TRBV6-3
TGTGCCAGCAGCGTGACGGGACAGGGTAACTCACCCCTCCACTTT | CASSVTGQGNSPLHF | NA | TRBD1 | TRBJ1-6 | TRBV9
TGTGCCAGCAGTATGATAGCGGGGGGCCCGTACGAGCAGTACTTC | CASSMIAGGPYEQYF | NA | TRBD2 | TRBJ2-7 | TRBV28
TGTGCCAGCGGTAGCGTGCCATACGAGCAGTACTTC | CASGSVPYEQYF | NA | NA | TRBJ2-7 | TRBV7-9
TGTGCCAGCTCCGGGACAGACCTCTACGAGCAGTACTTC | CASSGTDLYEQYF | NA | TRBD1 | TRBJ2-7 | TRBV2
TGTGCCAGCAGACCGTCTCGCCCTAGTCACGGCTACACCTTC | CASRPSRPSHGYTF | NA | NA | TRBJ1-2 | TRBV6-5
TGTGCCAGCAGTCCACAGGGGTATGGAAACACCATATATTTT | CASSPQGYGNTIYF | NA | TRBD1 | TRBJ1-3 | TRBV7-9
TGTGCCAGCAGTTTATCAGGGGGGGTACTAAGTCAGCCCCAGCATTTT | CASSLSGGVLSQPQHF | NA | NA | TRBJ1-5 | TRBV27
TGTGCCAGCAGCTTTGCGGGGTCGCGAACCGGGGAGCTGTTTTTT | CASSFAGSRTGELFF | NA | NA | TRBJ2-2 | TRBV5-6
TGTGCCAGCTCACCTCCGGGACAGGGGGTTTACGAGCAGTACTTC | CASSPPGQGVYEQYF | NA | TRBD1 | TRBJ2-7 | TRBV18
TGTGCCAGCAGCTTCTTACTAGCGGGGGTTTCCTCTGGGGCCAACGTCCTGACTTTC | CASSFLLAGVSSGANVLTF | NA | TRBD2 | TRBJ2-6 | TRBV5-6
TGTGCCAGCAGCTTACAGGGGACCTATGGCTACACCTTC | CASSLQGTYGYTF | many | TRBD1 | TRBJ1-2 | TRBV5-5
TGTGCCAGCAGCTTAGGGACTAGTTACAATGAGCAGTTCTTC | CASSLGTSYNEQFF | NA | TRBD2 | TRBJ2-1 | TRBV7-2
TGTGCCAGTAGCCACATCAGGGGGCGTGAATATGGCTACACCTTC | CASSHIRGREYGYTF | NA | TRBD1 | TRBJ1-2 | TRBV19
TGTGCCAGCAGTTTCTCCTACACCACCGGGACTAGCGGGGCAGATACGCAGTATTTT | CASSFSYTTGTSGADTQYF | NA | TRBD2 | TRBJ2-3 | TRBV27
TGTGCCAGCAGCCGGGACGACCGGGACTACGTAGTGAAGACCCAGTACTTC | CASSRDDRDYVVKTQYF | NA | TRBD2 | TRBJ2-5 | TRBV5-6
TGTGCCAGCAGTTACTCTGGGCAGGGGCCGAACACTGAAGCTTTCTTT | CASSYSGQGPNTEAFF | once | NA | TRBJ1-1 | TRBV6-5
TGTGCCAGCAGGACCTCCCTAGGGGGCGAAAACATTCAGTACTTC | CASRTSLGGENIQYF | NA | TRBD1 | TRBJ2-4 | TRBV6-5
TGTGCCAGCGGCTCTCAGGGTGAAGCTTTCTTT | CASGSQGEAFF | NA | NA | TRBJ1-1 | TRBV7-9
TGTGCCAGCAGCTCGCAACAGGTCAGGCAGGGCTACGAGCAGTACTTC | CASSSQQVRQGYEQYF | NA | NA | TRBJ2-7 | TRBV7-9
TGTGCCAGCAGCTTACTCACGGGCGAGCAGTACTTC | CASSLLTGEQYF | NA | NA | TRBJ2-7 | TRBV7-8
TGTGCCAGCAATACCGGGACTAGCGGGGAGCAGTTCTTC | CASNTGTSGEQFF | NA | TRBD2 | TRBJ2-1 | TRBV28
TGTGCCAGCAGCTTCCCACAGGGGGCGGGCACCGGGGAGCTGTTTTTT | CASSFPQGAGTGELFF | NA | TRBD1 | TRBJ2-2 | TRBV5-5
TGTGCCAGCAGCCAACGACAGTTAACAGACAAAAACATTCAGTACTTC | CASSQRQLTDKNIQYF | NA | NA | TRBJ2-4 | TRBV11-2
TGTGCCACCAGTGACGCTGGCCCCGGGGGGACCCAGTACTTC | CATSDAGPGGTQYF | NA | NA | TRBJ2-5 | TRBV24-1
TGTGCCAGCAGTTCCCGGTCGCACGAGCAGTACTTC | CASSSRSHEQYF | medium-sized | NA | TRBJ2-7 | TRBV2
TGTGCTAGTGGTGCCCAAGTAGCGGCAGATACGCAGTATTTT | CASGAQVAADTQYF | NA | NA | TRBJ2-3 | TRBV12-5
TGTGCCAGCAGCTCCGCGCCGAGCTCCTATAATTCACCCCTCCACTTT | CASSSAPSSYNSPLHF | NA | NA | TRBJ1-6 | TRBV5-5
TGTGCCAGCAGTGACCCCGGGGGGCGGAGGGGCGGGGAGCTGTTTTTT | CASSDPGGRRGGELFF | once | NA | TRBJ2-2 | TRBV6-1
TGTGCCAGCAGGGCGACAGGGCTCGACTCCTACGAGCAGTACTTC | CASRATGLDSYEQYF | NA | TRBD1 | TRBJ2-7 | TRBV2
TGTGCCACCAGCAGAGCGGAGGCTGATGAGCAGTTCTTC | CATSRAEADEQFF | NA | NA | TRBJ2-1 | TRBV15
TGCGCCAGCAGCTTGGCTAGCGGGAGGGCAAAAGATACGCAGTATTTT | CASSLASGRAKDTQYF | NA | TRBD2 | TRBJ2-3 | TRBV5-1
TGCGCCAGCAGCAAGAGCTCCTACAATGAGCAGTTCTTC | CASSKSSYNEQFF | NA | NA | TRBJ2-1 | TRBV5-1
TGTGCCAGCAGTGAACTTTATTTCCTAAGCGCTTTCTTT | CASSELYFLSAFF | NA | NA | TRBJ1-1 | TRBV6-1
TGTGCCAGCAGCCCGCGACTGCCGTCAGATACGCAGTATTTT | CASSPRLPSDTQYF | NA | NA | TRBJ2-3 | TRBV9
TGTGCCAGCAGCCAAGCGATTGACGGGGCCGGGGAGCTGTTTTTT | CASSQAIDGAGELFF | NA | NA | TRBJ2-2 | TRBV14
TGTGCCACCCTGAGGACTAGCGGGAGGAGGAATGAGCAGTTCTTC | CATLRTSGRRNEQFF | NA | TRBD2 | TRBJ2-1 | TRBV27
TGTGCCATGACGACAGGGAGAATGGCCGGGGAGCTGTTTTTT | CAMTTGRMAGELFF | NA | TRBD1 | TRBJ2-2 | TRBV7-9
TGTGCCAGCAGTACAACAGGTGGTTACGAGCAGTACTTC | CASSTTGGYEQYF | NA | NA | TRBJ2-7 | TRBV9
TGTGCTAGTGGTTTGGTCCCGACTAGCGCGGGAACCGGGGAGCTGTTTTTT | CASGLVPTSAGTGELFF | NA | TRBD2 | TRBJ2-2 | TRBV12-5
TGTGCCAGCGGCGGGACTAGCGGGATCTACGAGCAGTACTTC | CASGGTSGIYEQYF | NA | TRBD2 | TRBJ2-7 | TRBV6-5
TGTGCCAGCAGCCCGCCGGGACAGATATTCTACGAGCAGTACTTC | CASSPPGQIFYEQYF | NA | TRBD1 | TRBJ2-7 | TRBV7-2
TGCGCCAGCAGCCAAGGACAGGGAGCCGGAAACACCATATATTTT | CASSQGQGAGNTIYF | few | TRBD1 | TRBJ1-3 | TRBV4-1
TGTGCCAGCAGCTCGGGACAGGGAAACACAGATACGCAGTATTTT | CASSSGQGNTDTQYF | NA | TRBD1 | TRBJ2-3 | TRBV5-4
TGCAGCGTCGGAGGGCCCGCCAGCGATACGCAGTATTTT | CSVGGPASDTQYF | NA | NA | TRBJ2-3 | TRBV29-1
TGTGCCAGCAGAGGGACTGATGGAAACACCATATATTTT | CASRGTDGNTIYF | NA | NA | TRBJ1-3 | TRBV14